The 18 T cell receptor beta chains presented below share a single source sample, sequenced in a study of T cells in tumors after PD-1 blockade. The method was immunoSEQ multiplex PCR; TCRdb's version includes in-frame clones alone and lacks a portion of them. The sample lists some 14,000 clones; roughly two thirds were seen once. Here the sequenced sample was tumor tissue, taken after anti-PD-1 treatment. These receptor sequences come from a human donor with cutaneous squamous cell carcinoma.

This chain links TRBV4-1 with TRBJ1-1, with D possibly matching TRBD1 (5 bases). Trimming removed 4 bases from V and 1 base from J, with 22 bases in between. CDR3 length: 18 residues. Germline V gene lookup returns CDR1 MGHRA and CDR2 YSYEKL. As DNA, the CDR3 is TGCGCCAGCAGCCGACAACAGGTGGGTTACGAAAGGAACACTGAAGCTTTCTTT. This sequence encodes CASSRQQVGYERNTEAFF.

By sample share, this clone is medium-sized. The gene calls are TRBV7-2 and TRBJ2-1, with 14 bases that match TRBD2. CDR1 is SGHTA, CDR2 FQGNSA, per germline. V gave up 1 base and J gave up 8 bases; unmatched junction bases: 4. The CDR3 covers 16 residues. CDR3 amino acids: CASSLEGTSGRYEQFF. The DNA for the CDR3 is TGTGCCAGCAGCTTAGAGGGGACTAGCGGGAGATATGAGCAGTTCTTC.

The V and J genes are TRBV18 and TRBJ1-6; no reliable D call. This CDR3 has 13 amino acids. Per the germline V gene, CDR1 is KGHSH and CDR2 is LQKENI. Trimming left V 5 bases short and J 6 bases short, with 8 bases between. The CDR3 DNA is TGTGCCAGCTCAACAGACCGTAATTCACCCCTCCACTTT. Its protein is CASSTDRNSPLHF.

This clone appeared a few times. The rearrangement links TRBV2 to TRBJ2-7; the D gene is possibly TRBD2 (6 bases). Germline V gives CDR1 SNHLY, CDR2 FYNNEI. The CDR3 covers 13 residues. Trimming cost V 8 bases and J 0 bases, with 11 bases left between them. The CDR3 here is CASRGITSYEQYF. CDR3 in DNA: TGTGCCAGCCGGGGGATAACCTCCTACGAGCAGTACTTC.

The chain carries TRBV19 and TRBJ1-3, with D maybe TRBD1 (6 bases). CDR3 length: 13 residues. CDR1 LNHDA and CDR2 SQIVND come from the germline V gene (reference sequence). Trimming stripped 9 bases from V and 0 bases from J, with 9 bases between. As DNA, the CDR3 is TGTGCCAGGGACAGCTTCTCTGGAAACACCATATATTTT. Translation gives CARDSFSGNTIYF.

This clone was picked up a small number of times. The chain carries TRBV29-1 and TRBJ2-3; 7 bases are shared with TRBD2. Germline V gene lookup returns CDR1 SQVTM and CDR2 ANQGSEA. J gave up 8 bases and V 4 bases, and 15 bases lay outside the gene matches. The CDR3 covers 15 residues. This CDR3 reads CSVGTGGSPGGTQYF. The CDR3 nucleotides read TGCAGCGTTGGGACGGGAGGCTCCCCTGGGGGTACGCAGTATTTT.

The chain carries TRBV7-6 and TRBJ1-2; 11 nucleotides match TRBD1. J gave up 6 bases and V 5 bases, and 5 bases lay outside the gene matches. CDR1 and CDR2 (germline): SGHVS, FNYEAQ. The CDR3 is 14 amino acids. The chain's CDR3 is CASSTGQGGDGYTF. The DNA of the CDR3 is TGTGCCAGCAGCACGGGACAGGGGGGAGATGGCTACACCTTC. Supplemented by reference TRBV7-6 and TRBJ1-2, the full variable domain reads GAGVSQSPRYKVTKRGQDVALRCDPISGHVSLYWYRQALGQGPEFLTYFNYEAQQDKSGLPNDRFSAERPEGSISTLTIQRTEQRDSAMYRCASSTGQGGDGYTFGSGTRLTVV.

The CDR3 DNA is TGTGCCACCAACCGGGACAGGGACAATCAGCCCCAGCATTTT. This sequence encodes CATNRDRDNQPQHF. J is TRBJ1-5 and V is TRBV15, with 9 bases lining up with TRBD1. The CDR3 is 14 residues long. CDR1 is LNHNV and CDR2 is YYDKDF in the germline V gene (reference sequence). After removal of 7 bases from V and 3 bases from J, the junction contained 4 bases not matched to a gene.

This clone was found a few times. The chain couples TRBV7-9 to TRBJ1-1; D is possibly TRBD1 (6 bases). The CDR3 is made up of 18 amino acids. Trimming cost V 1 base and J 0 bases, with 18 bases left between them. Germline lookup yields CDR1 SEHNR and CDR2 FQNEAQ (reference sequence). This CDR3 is CASSLGGQGPPMNTEAFF. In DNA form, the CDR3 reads TGTGCCAGCAGCTTAGGAGGGCAGGGGCCACCGATGAACACTGAAGCTTTCTTT.

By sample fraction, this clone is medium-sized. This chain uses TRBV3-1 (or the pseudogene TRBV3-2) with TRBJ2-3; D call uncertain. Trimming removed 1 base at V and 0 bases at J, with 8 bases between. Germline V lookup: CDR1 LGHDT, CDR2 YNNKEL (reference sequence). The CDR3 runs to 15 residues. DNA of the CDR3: TGTGCCAGCAGCCAAGGGTCAGCGAGCACAGATACGCAGTATTTT. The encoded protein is CASSQGSASTDTQYF.

Here the CDR3 DNA reads TGTGCCAGCAGCACAGGACCCCGGACCAACTATGGCTACACCTTC. Encoded protein: CASSTGPRTNYGYTF. J is TRBJ1-2 and V is TRBV7-2, with D maybe TRBD1 (5 bases). The V and J ends lost 5 bases and 2 bases respectively, with 15 bases between them. Germline CDR1 and CDR2: SGHTA and FQGNSA. This CDR3 is 15 amino acids long.

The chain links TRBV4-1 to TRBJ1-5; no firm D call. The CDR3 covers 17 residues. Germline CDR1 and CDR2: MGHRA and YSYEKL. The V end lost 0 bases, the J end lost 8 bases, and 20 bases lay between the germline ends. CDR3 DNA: TGCGCCAGCAGCCAAGACACTCCGACCCCAAGCGGAAAGCCCCAGCATTTT. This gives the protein CASSQDTPTPSGKPQHF.

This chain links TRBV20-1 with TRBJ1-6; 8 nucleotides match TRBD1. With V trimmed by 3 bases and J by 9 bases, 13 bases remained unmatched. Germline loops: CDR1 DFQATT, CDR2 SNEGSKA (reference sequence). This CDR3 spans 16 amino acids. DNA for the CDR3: TGCAGTGCTAGTCGCCAGGGGGCAGACCCTAGTTCACCCCTCCACTTT. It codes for CSASRQGADPSSPLHF.

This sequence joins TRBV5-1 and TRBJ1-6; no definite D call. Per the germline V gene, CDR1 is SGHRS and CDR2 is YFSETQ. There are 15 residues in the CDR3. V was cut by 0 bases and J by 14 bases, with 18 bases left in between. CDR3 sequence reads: CASSLEWAGKKALHF. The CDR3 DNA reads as TGCGCCAGCAGCTTGGAATGGGCGGGCAAGAAAGCCCTCCACTTT.

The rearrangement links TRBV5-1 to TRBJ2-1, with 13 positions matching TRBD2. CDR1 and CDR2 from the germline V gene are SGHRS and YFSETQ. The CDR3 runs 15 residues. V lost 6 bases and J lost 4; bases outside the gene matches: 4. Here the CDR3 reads CASTGTSGVYNEQFF. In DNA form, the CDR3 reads TGCGCCAGCACCGGGACTAGCGGGGTTTACAATGAGCAGTTCTTC.

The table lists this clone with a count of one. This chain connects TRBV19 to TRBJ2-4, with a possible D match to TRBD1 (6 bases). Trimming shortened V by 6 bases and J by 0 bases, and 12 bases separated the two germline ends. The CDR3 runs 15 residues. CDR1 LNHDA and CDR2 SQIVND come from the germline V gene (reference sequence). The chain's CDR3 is CASRGTGRAKNIQYF. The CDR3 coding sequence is TGTGCCAGTAGAGGTACAGGGCGAGCCAAAAACATTCAGTACTTC.

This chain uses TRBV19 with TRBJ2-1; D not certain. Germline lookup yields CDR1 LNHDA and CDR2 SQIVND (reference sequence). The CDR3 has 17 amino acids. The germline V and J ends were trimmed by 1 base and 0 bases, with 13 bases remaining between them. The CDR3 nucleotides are TGTGCCAGTAGTATAGGGCCGGGCAGCAGCTCCTACAATGAGCAGTTCTTC. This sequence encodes CASSIGPGSSSYNEQFF. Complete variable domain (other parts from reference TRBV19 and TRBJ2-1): DGGITQSPKYLFRKEGQNVTLSCEQNLNHDAMYWYRQDPGQGLRLIYYSQIVNDFQKGDIAEGYSVSREKKESFPLTVTSAQKNPTAFYLCASSIGPGSSSYNEQFFGPGTRLTVL.

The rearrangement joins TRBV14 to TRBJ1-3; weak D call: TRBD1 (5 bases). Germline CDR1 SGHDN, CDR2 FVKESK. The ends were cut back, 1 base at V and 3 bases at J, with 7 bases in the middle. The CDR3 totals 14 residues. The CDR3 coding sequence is TGTGCCAGCAGCCAAGGGGGCTATGGAAACACCATATATTTT. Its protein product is CASSQGGYGNTIYF.